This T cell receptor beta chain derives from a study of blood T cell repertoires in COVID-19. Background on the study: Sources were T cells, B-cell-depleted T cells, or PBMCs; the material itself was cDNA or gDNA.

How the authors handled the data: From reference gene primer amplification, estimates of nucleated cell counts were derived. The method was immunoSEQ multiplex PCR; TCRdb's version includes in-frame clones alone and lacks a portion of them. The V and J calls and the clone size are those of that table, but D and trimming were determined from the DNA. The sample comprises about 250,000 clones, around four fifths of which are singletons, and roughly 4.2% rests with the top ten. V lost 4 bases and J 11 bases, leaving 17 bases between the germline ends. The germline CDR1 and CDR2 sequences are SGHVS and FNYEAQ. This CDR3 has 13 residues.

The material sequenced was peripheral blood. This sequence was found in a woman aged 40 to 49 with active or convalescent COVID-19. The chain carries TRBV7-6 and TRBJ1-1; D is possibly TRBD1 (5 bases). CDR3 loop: CASSSQRDGRAFF. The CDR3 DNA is TGTGCCAGCAGCTCACAGCGGGACGGGCGGGCTTTCTTT.